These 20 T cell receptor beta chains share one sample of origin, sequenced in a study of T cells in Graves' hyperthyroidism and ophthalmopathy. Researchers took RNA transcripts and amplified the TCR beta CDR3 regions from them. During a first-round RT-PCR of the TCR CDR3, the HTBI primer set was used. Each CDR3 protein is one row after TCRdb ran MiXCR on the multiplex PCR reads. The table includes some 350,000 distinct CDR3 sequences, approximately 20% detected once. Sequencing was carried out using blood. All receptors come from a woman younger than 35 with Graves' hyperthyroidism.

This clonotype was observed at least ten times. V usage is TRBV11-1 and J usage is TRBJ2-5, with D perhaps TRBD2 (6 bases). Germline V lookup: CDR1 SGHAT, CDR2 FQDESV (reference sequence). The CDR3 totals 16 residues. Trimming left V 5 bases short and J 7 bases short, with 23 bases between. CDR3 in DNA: TGTGCCAGCAGCACGCACTTGGACCTTGGGGAGGCGACCCAGTACTTC. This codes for CASSTHLDLGEATQYF.

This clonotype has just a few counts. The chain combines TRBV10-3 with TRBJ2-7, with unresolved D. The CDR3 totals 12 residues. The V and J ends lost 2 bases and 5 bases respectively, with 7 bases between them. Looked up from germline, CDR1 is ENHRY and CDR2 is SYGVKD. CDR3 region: CAISEPRDEQYF. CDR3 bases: TGTGCCATCAGTGAGCCCCGGGACGAGCAGTACTTC.

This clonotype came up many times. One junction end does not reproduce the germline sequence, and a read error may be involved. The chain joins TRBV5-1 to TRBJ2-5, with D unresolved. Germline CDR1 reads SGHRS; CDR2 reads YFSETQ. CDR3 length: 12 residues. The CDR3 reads CASSLSQETQYF. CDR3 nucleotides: TGTGCCAGCAGTTTGAGCCAAGAGACCCAGTACTTC.

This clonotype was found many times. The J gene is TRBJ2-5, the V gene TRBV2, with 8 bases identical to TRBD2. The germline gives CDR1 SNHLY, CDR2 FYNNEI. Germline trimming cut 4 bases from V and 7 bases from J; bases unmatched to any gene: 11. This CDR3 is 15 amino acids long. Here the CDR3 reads CASSAETGGPATQYF. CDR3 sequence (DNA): TGTGCCAGCAGTGCGGAAACGGGGGGGCCGGCGACCCAGTACTTC.

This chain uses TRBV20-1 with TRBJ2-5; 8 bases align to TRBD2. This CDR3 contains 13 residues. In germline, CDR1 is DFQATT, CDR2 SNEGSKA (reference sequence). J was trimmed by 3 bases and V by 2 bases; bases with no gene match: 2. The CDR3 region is CSARFSGKETQYF. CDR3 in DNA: TGCAGTGCTAGATTTAGCGGGAAAGAGACCCAGTACTTC.

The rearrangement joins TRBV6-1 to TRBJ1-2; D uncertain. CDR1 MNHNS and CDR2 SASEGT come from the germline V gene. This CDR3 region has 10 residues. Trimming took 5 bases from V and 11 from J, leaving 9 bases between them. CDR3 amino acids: CASSPPWYTF. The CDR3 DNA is TGTGCCAGCAGTCCACCCTGGTACACCTTC.

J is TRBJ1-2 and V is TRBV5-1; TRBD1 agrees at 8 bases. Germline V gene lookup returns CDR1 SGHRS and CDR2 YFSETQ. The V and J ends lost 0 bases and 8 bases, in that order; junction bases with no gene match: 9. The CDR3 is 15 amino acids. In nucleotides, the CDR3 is TGCGCCAGCAGCTTGGGGGACAGGTTCGCCTCGGGCTACACCTTC. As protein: CASSLGDRFASGYTF.

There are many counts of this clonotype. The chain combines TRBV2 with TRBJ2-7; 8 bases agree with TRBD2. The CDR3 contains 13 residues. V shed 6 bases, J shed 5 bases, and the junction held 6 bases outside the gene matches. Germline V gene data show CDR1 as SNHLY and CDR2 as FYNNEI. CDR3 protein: CASRAGGWNEQYF. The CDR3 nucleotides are TGTGCCAGCAGGGCGGGAGGATGGAACGAGCAGTACTTC. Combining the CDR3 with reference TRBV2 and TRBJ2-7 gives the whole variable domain EPEVTQTPSHQVTQMGQEVILRCVPISNHLYFYWYRQILGQKVEFLVSFYNNEISEKSEIFDDQFSVERPDGSNFTLKIRSTKLEDSAMYFCASRAGGWNEQYFGPGTRLTVT.

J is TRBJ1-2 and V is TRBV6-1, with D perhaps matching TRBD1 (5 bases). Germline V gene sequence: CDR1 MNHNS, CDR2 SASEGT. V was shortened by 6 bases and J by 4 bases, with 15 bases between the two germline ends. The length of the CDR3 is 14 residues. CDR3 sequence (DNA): TGTGCCAGCAGCATTCTCAGGGTGGGCTATGGCTACACCTTC. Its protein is CASSILRVGYGYTF.

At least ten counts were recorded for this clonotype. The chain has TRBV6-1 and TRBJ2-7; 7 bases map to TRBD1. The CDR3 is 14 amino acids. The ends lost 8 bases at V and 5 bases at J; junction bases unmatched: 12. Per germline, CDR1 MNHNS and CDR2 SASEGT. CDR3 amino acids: CASAQGSAGHEQYF. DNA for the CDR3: TGTGCCAGCGCACAGGGGTCCGCAGGCCACGAGCAGTACTTC.

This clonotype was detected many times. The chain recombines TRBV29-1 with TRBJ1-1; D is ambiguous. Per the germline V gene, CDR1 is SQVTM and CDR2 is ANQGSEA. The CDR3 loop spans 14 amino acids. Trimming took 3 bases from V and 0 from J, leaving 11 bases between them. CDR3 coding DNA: TGCAGCGTTGATAGGACGGGATTGAACACTGAAGCTTTCTTT. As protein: CSVDRTGLNTEAFF.

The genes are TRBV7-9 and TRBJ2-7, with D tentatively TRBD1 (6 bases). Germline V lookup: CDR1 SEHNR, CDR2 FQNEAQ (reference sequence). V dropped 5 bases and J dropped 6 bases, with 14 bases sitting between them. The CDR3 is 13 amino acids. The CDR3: CASSKVTGPEQYF. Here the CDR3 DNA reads TGTGCCAGCAGCAAAGTAACAGGGCCCGAGCAGTACTTC.

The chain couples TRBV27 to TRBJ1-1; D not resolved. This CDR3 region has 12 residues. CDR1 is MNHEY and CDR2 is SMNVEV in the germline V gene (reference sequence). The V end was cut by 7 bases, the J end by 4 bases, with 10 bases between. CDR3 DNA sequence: TGTGCCAGCACCACCCCTGGCACTGAAGCTTTCTTT. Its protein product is CASTTPGTEAFF.

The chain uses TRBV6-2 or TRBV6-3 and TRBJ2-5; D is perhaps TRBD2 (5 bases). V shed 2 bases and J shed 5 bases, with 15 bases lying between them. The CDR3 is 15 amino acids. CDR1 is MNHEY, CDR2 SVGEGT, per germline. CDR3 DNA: TGTGCCAGCAGTTACGGTGGATCGGGATCGGAGACCCAGTACTTC. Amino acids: CASSYGGSGSETQYF.

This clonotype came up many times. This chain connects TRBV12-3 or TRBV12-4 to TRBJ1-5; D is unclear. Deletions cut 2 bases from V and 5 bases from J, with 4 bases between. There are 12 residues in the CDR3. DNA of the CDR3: TGTGCCAGCAGTTTACAGGATCAGCCCCAGCATTTT. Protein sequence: CASSLQDQPQHF.

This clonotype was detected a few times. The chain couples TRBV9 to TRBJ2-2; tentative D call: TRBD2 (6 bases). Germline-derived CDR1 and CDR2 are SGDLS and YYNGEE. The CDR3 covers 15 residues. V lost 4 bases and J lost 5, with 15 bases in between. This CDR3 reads CASSPEGWETGELFF. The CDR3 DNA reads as TGTGCCAGCAGCCCGGAGGGCTGGGAAACCGGGGAGCTGTTTTTT. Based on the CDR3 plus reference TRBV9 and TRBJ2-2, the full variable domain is DSGVTQTPKHLITATGQRVTLRCSPRSGDLSVYWYQQSLDQGLQFLIQYYNGEERAKGNILERFSAQQFPDLHSELNLSSLELGDSALYFCASSPEGWETGELFFGEGSRLTVL.

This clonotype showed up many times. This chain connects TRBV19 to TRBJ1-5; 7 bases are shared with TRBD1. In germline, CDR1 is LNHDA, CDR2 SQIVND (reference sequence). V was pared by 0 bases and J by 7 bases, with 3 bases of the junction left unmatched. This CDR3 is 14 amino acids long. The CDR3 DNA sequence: TGTGCCAGTAGTATAGACAGGGGGAGACAGCCCCAGCATTTT. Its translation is CASSIDRGRQPQHF.

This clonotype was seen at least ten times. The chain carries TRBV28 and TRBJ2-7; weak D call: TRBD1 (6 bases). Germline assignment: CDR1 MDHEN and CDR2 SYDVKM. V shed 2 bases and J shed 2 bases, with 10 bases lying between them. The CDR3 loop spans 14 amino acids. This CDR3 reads CASSLGGQAYEQYF. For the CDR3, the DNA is TGTGCCAGCAGTTTAGGGGGCCAGGCCTACGAGCAGTACTTC. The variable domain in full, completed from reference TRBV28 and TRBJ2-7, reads DVKVTQSSRYLVKRTGEKVFLECVQDMDHENMFWYRQDPGLGLRLIYFSYDVKMKEKGDIPEGYSVSREKKERFSLILESASTNQTSMYLCASSLGGQAYEQYFGPGTRLTVT.

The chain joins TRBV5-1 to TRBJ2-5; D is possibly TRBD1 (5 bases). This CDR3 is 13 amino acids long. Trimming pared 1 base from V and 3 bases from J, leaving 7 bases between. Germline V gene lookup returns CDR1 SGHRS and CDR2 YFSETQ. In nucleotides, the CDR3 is TGCGCCAGCAGCTTGCCGACAGAAGAGACCCAGTACTTC. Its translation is CASSLPTEETQYF.

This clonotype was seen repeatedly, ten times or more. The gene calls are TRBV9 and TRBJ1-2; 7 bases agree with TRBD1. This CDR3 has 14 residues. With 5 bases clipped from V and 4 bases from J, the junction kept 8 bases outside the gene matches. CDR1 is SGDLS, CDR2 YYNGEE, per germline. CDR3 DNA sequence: TGTGCCAGCAGGTCATCGACAGGGCGCTATGGCTACACCTTC. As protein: CASRSSTGRYGYTF.